A selection of T cell receptor beta chains follows, all from one sample in a study of TIL therapy for anti-PD-1-resistant metastatic lung cancer. Only in-frame clones appear in the TCRdb table, and some are missing; sequencing was by immunoSEQ multiplex PCR. The table includes around 59,000 clones, under 75% detected once. This specimen consisted of blood, obtained at baseline. The receptors shown here come from a person aged 25-85 years with non-small cell lung cancer. The CDR3 runs from the conserved cysteine through the conserved F or W. D genes are given only for firm matches. Not all rows give a size; the values are once, few, many and, for expanded clones, a class.

>TRBV11-2|once|.|15|TRBJ2-7
TGTGCCAGCAGCCGAGGATTAGTACCCTCCTACGAGCAGTACTTC
CASSRGLVPSYEQYF
>TRBV10-3|.|.|11|TRBJ1-2
TGTGCCATCACGGGGGGGAGAGGCTACACCTTC
CAITGGRGYTF
>TRBV9|.|.|16|TRBJ1-2
TGTGCCAGCAGCGTAGAGGCAGGGGACGGGTTCTATGGCTACACCTTC
CASSVEAGDGFYGYTF
>TRBV6-5|.|.|13|TRBJ2-2
TGTGCCAGCAGTTACTCAGTTGGTGGGGAGCTGTTTTTT
CASSYSVGGELFF
>TRBV6-6|few|.|15|TRBJ1-2
TGTGCCAGCAGTTACTCCAGAGGGAAAAGCTATGGCTACACCTTC
CASSYSRGKSYGYTF
>TRBV10-1|.|.|14|TRBJ1-6
TGCGCCAGCAGTGAAACAGGGCATAATTCACCCCTCCACTTT
CASSETGHNSPLHF
>TRBV5-4|.|TRBD2|15|TRBJ2-5
TGTGCCAGCAGCTCGCTACTAGCGGGGGAAGAGACCCAGTACTTC
CASSSLLAGEETQYF
>TRBV7-8|.|TRBD1|15|TRBJ2-7
TGTGCCAGCAGCCCCGGGGACAGGGACTCGGCCGAGCAGTACTTC
CASSPGDRDSAEQYF
>TRBV19|.|.|16|TRBJ1-5
TGTGCCAGTAGTCTAACCCCGGGACTCAGCAATCAGCCCCAGCATTTT
CASSLTPGLSNQPQHF
>TRBV7-7|few|TRBD1|15|TRBJ1-2
TGTGCTAGCAGCTCCTACAGGGGGGGAGACTATGGCTACACCTTC
CASSSYRGGDYGYTF
>TRBV5-4|.|.|16|TRBJ2-4
TGTGCCAGCAGCTTGGCGTCCGGGACGGGGAAAAACATTCAGTACTTC
CASSLASGTGKNIQYF
>TRBV6-6|.|.|15|TRBJ1-3
TGTGCCAGCAGTTACAGCGGCCACTCTGGAAACACCATATATTTT
CASSYSGHSGNTIYF
>TRBV7-9|.|.|12|TRBJ2-1
TGTGCCAGCAGCTTAGTCGGCAATGAGCAGTTCTTC
CASSLVGNEQFF
>TRBV30|few|.|13|TRBJ1-1
TGTGCCTGGAGTAAGGGTACAGGGACTGAAGCTTTCTTT
CAWSKGTGTEAFF
>TRBV29-1|.|.|13|TRBJ1-2
TGCAGCGTCCCTAAACAGGGAAGGTATGGCTACACCTTC
CSVPKQGRYGYTF
>TRBV6-5|.|.|16|TRBJ1-3
TGTGCCAGCAGTTACTCGAACGAGGGGCTGGAAAACACCATATATTTT
CASSYSNEGLENTIYF
>TRBV19|.|TRBD2|14|TRBJ2-7
TGTGCCAGTAGTCTAGCGGGACAAATCTACGAGCAGTACTTC
CASSLAGQIYEQYF
>TRBV4-1|many|.|14|TRBJ2-7
TGCGCCAGCAGCCAAGACCCGACAGACTACGAGCAGTACTTC
CASSQDPTDYEQYF
>TRBV5-6|few|.|14|TRBJ2-5
TGTGCCAGCAGCCTTTCGGGGGTGATTGAGACCCAGTACTTC
CASSLSGVIETQYF
>TRBV19|.|.|17|TRBJ1-4
TGTGCCAGTAGTATAGGGACACCGAGAACAACTAATGAAAAACTGTTTTTT
CASSIGTPRTTNEKLFF
>TRBV6-5|.|TRBD1|15|TRBJ1-2
TGTGCCAGCAGACCCGGACAGGCGGGATATTGGAACTACACCTTC
CASRPGQAGYWNYTF
>TRBV15|.|TRBD2|16|TRBJ2-1
TGTGCCACCAGCAGAGGAATAGCGGGAGATTACAATGAGCAGTTCTTC
CATSRGIAGDYNEQFF
>TRBV28|.|.|13|TRBJ2-7
TGTGCCAGCAGTTTATACAGGGTCCACGAGCAGTACTTC
CASSLYRVHEQYF
>TRBV27|.|TRBD1|13|TRBJ1-6
TGTGCCAGCAGAGACAGGGCAAATTCACCCCTCCACTTT
CASRDRANSPLHF
>TRBV7-3|once|.|14|TRBJ2-3
TGTGCCAGCAGCTCCCGGGGAGGTTCGGATACGCAGTATTTT
CASSSRGGSDTQYF
>TRBV6-5|.|.|15|TRBJ2-7
TGTGCCAGCAGAAACGGCGGGACAGCTGCCTACGAGCAGTACTTC
CASRNGGTAAYEQYF
>TRBV2|.|.|15|TRBJ1-3
TGTGCCAGCAGTGAATCACAGCTCTCTGGAAACACCATATATTTT
CASSESQLSGNTIYF
>TRBV7-7|.|TRBD2|15|TRBJ2-1
TGTGCTAGCTGCAAGGGACTAGCGGAGGGGGACGAGCAGTTCTTC
CASCKGLAEGDEQFF
>TRBV6-6|.|TRBD1|14|TRBJ1-2
TGTGCCAGCAGCCGGGACAGTCTAAACTATGGCTACACCTTC
CASSRDSLNYGYTF
>TRBV7-3|.|TRBD2|16|TRBJ2-1
TGTGCCAGCAGCTTAAGGCCGGGGGGAGGCTACAATGAGCAGTTCTTC
CASSLRPGGGYNEQFF
>TRBV10-2|once|TRBD2|16|TRBJ2-5
TGCGCCAGCACCGATGGGACTAGCGGGAGGGAAGAGACCCAGTACTTC
CASTDGTSGREETQYF
>TRBV6-1|.|.|13|TRBJ1-2
TGTGCCAGCAGTGAAACCTGGGGGTATGGCTACACCTTC
CASSETWGYGYTF
>TRBV7-6|few|TRBD1|14|TRBJ1-4
TGTGCCAGCAGCGCGGGACAGGGCAATGAAAAACTGTTTTTT
CASSAGQGNEKLFF
>TRBV4-2|.|TRBD2|19|TRBJ2-3
TGTGCCAGCAGCCACGGCGGTACTCCGGGACTAGGAAGCACAGATACGCAGTATTTT
CASSHGGTPGLGSTDTQYF
>TRBV7-2|.|TRBD1|15|TRBJ1-2
TGTGCCAGCACCAAGGGACAGCAATTCAACTATGGCTACACCTTC
CASTKGQQFNYGYTF
>TRBV19|.|.|15|TRBJ2-1
TGTGCCAGTAGTACGGACACCATATCCTACAATGAGCAGTTCTTC
CASSTDTISYNEQFF
>TRBV5-1|.|.|15|TRBJ2-5
TGCGCCAGCAGCTTGGTATCGGGGGAACAAGAGACCCAGTACTTC
CASSLVSGEQETQYF
>TRBV11-3|.|TRBD1|14|TRBJ1-5
TGTGCCAGCAGCGATGGACAGGGAGATCAGCCCCAGCATTTT
CASSDGQGDQPQHF
>TRBV2|.|.|15|TRBJ1-5
TGTGCCAGCAGTGCTGGGACCGATGGGTCTCAGCCCCAGCATTTT
CASSAGTDGSQPQHF
>TRBV7-3|.|TRBD2|12|TRBJ2-7
TGTGCCAGCAGCTCCTCTAGCGGGCTGCAGTACTTC
CASSSSSGLQYF
>TRBV9|.|TRBD2|15|TRBJ2-1
TGTGCCAGCAGCGGGCTAGCGGGAGGGGACAATGAGCAGTTCTTC
CASSGLAGGDNEQFF
>TRBV5-1|.|TRBD1|17|TRBJ1-2
TGCGCCAGCAGCTTAGGGACAGGGGGCAATTTGCGGTATGGCTACACCTTC
CASSLGTGGNLRYGYTF
>TRBV25-1|.|.|15|TRBJ2-3
TGTGCCAGCAGTGGGGGGCTTGGGGGCACAGATACGCAGTATTTT
CASSGGLGGTDTQYF
>TRBV9|.|TRBD2|14|TRBJ2-7
TGTGCCAGCGGACTAGCGGGAACCAACTACGAGCAGTACTTC
CASGLAGTNYEQYF
>TRBV19|few|.|14|TRBJ1-1
TGTGCCAGTAGTATAGTTATGAGGAACACTGAAGCTTTCTTT
CASSIVMRNTEAFF
>TRBV28|.|.|14|TRBJ1-2
TGTGCCAGCAGCCCTATACAGGTTAACTATGGCTACACCTTC
CASSPIQVNYGYTF
>TRBV4-1|.|.|18|TRBJ1-2
TGCGCCAGCAGCCGCCTAATAGGGCAGGTGGCCAGAGGCTATGGCTACACCTTC
CASSRLIGQVARGYGYTF
>TRBV15|.|.|14|TRBJ1-4
TGTGCCACCAAACGAGGCAGGGCGGGTGAAAAACTGTTTTTT
CATKRGRAGEKLFF
>TRBV2|.|.|12|TRBJ2-7
TGTGCCAGCAGTGAAGGATTTTACGAGCAGTACTTC
CASSEGFYEQYF
>TRBV6-1|few|TRBD2|15|TRBJ2-1
TGTGCCAGCAAAGAGCGGGACGGGGGGTACAATGAGCAGTTCTTC
CASKERDGGYNEQFF
>TRBV18|.|TRBD1|13|TRBJ2-7
TGTGCCAGCTCACCACAGGGACAGTACGAGCAGTACTTC
CASSPQGQYEQYF
>TRBV5-1|.|TRBD2|14|TRBJ2-5
TGCGCCAGCACAAGCGGGGGGGCCGGAGAGACCCAGTACTTC
CASTSGGAGETQYF
>TRBV6-5|.|.|15|TRBJ1-3
TGTGCCAGCAGTTACTCTCTAGCCTCTGGAAACACCATATATTTT
CASSYSLASGNTIYF
>TRBV6-5|.|.|13|TRBJ1-1
TGTGCCAGCAGACAAGGCATGAACACTGAAGCTTTCTTT
CASRQGMNTEAFF
>TRBV6-5|few|TRBD2|13|TRBJ2-1
TGTGCCAGCACCTACCCGGGGGGGGATGAGCAGTTCTTC
CASTYPGGDEQFF
>TRBV4-1|.|TRBD2|16|TRBJ2-7
TGCGCCAGCAGCCCCCGTTCGAGCGGGGGAACCTACGAGCAGTACTTC
CASSPRSSGGTYEQYF
>TRBV5-1|.|.|13|TRBJ1-5
TGCGCCAGCAGCTTTACAGTCAATCAGCCCCAGCATTTT
CASSFTVNQPQHF